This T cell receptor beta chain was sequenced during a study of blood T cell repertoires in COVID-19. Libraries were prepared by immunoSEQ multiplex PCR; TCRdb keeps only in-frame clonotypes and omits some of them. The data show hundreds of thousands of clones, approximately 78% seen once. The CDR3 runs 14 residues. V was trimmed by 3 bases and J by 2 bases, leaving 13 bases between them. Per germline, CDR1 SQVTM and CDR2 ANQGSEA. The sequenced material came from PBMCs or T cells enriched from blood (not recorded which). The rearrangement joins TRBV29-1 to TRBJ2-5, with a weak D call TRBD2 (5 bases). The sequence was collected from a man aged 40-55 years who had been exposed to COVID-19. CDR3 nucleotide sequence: TGCAGCGTTGACGAGGGCGTGCAACAAGAGACCCAGTACTTC. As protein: CSVDEGVQQETQYF.